The rows below give T cell receptor beta chains drawn from one sample of a study of naive and memory T cell subsets. TCRdb used MiXCR to reprocess the UMI-ligation and nested PCR reads, holding one entry per CDR3 protein. The sample includes tens of thousands of distinct CDR3 sequences, about 11% seen only once; the top ten take over 0.11%. Sequencing used naive CD4+ T cells from blood. The receptors come from a human donor in good health. The CDR3 runs from the conserved cysteine through the conserved F or W. The order of the fields is CDR3 protein, CDR3 DNA, CDR3 length, clone size, D gene, J gene, V gene. D genes are given only for firm matches. Clone sizes are given selectively: once, few, many, or a class where the clone is expanded.

CASSPGTYGIQYF | TGTGCCAGCAGTCCCGGAACCTACGGCATTCAGTACTTC | 13 | . | . | TRBJ2-4 | TRBV6-4
CASAQGMLTGELFF | TGTGCCAGCGCCCAGGGGATGTTAACCGGGGAGCTGTTTTTT | 14 | many | . | TRBJ2-2 | TRBV6-2/TRBV6-3
CASSYGDSHNEQFF | TGTGCCAGCAGTTACGGGGACAGTCACAATGAGCAGTTCTTC | 14 | many | TRBD1 | TRBJ2-1 | TRBV6-6
CASSLTPNIQPQHF | TGTGCCAGCAGCTTGACACCAAACATCCAGCCCCAGCATTTT | 14 | . | . | TRBJ1-5 | TRBV5-6
CASRRTTYEKLFF | TGTGCCAGTAGACGAACCACCTATGAAAAACTGTTTTTT | 13 | few | . | TRBJ1-4 | TRBV19
CASSEYQGDLAKNIQYF | TGTGCCAGCAGTGAATATCAGGGGGATTTAGCCAAAAACATTCAGTACTTC | 17 | . | TRBD1 | TRBJ2-4 | TRBV2
CASSAGTGGSFQYF | TGTGCCAGCAGCGCCGGGACAGGGGGATCCTTTCAGTACTTC | 14 | few | TRBD1 | TRBJ2-4 | TRBV14
CASSWGRANTEAFF | TGTGCCAGCAGTTGGGGACGGGCGAACACTGAAGCTTTCTTT | 14 | . | . | TRBJ1-1 | TRBV12-3/TRBV12-4
CASSTYRSTNEKLFF | TGTGCCAGCAGCACATACAGGTCAACTAATGAAAAACTGTTTTTT | 15 | . | . | TRBJ1-4 | TRBV7-2
CSVEDLRGQTSSNEQFF | TGCAGCGTTGAAGATCTCAGGGGACAAACCTCATCCAATGAGCAGTTCTTC | 17 | . | . | TRBJ2-1 | TRBV29-1
CASSPAGQGGTQYF | TGTGCCAGCAGCCCAGCTGGACAGGGCGGTACGCAGTATTTT | 14 | . | TRBD1 | TRBJ2-3 | TRBV5-5
CAWSVLRTSGGQETQYF | TGTGCCTGGAGTGTACTAAGGACTAGCGGGGGCCAAGAGACCCAGTACTTC | 17 | few | TRBD2 | TRBJ2-5 | TRBV30
CASSYPSGYEQFF | TGTGCCAGCAGTTACCCCTCAGGCTATGAGCAGTTCTTC | 13 | few | . | TRBJ2-1 | TRBV6-6
CASGFPNTEAFF | TGTGCTAGTGGTTTTCCGAACACTGAAGCTTTCTTT | 12 | many | . | TRBJ1-1 | TRBV12-5
CASSTRRGGLETQYF | TGTGCCAGCAGTACTCGTAGAGGGGGTTTGGAGACCCAGTACTTC | 15 | many | . | TRBJ2-5 | TRBV28
CATSDRDSYYGYTF | TGTGCCACCAGTGACCGGGACAGCTACTATGGCTACACCTTC | 14 | few | TRBD1 | TRBJ1-2 | TRBV24-1
CASSYSSLGFSTKQYF | TGTGCCAGCAGTTACTCCTCTCTCGGGTTCTCTACGAAGCAGTACTTC | 16 | . | . | TRBJ2-7 | TRBV6-2/TRBV6-3
CASSIGIGPNEQFF | TGTGCCAGTAGTATAGGAATCGGGCCCAATGAGCAGTTCTTC | 14 | few | . | TRBJ2-1 | TRBV19
CASSSPRQTGANVLTF | TGTGCCAGCAGTTCCCCCCGACAGACCGGGGCCAACGTCCTGACTTTC | 16 | few | . | TRBJ2-6 | TRBV12-3/TRBV12-4
CASSLTAAGELFF | TGTGCCAGCAGCCTGACGGCTGCCGGGGAGCTGTTTTTT | 13 | many | . | TRBJ2-2 | TRBV3-1
CASSLTSSTDTQYF | TGTGCCAGCTCACTGACTAGTAGCACAGATACGCAGTATTTT | 14 | . | . | TRBJ2-3 | TRBV18
CASSYYPDSFLHF | TGTGCCAGCAGTTACTATCCAGACAGCTTTCTCCACTTT | 13 | . | . | TRBJ1-6 | TRBV6-2/TRBV6-3
CASSLKNEQFF | TGTGCCAGCAGCTTAAAAAATGAGCAGTTCTTC | 11 | few | . | TRBJ2-1 | TRBV7-9
CASSPRLALSTDTQYF | TGTGCCAGCAGCCCTCGACTAGCGCTTAGCACAGATACGCAGTATTTT | 16 | few | TRBD2 | TRBJ2-3 | TRBV12-3/TRBV12-4
CASSPDRFSGNTIYF | TGTGCCAGCAGCCCGGACAGATTCTCTGGAAACACCATATATTTT | 15 | few | . | TRBJ1-3 | TRBV13
CSARTGAKNIQYF | TGCAGTGCCAGGACAGGGGCCAAAAACATTCAGTACTTC | 13 | many | TRBD1 | TRBJ2-4 | TRBV20-1
CASSQDDSVGRETQYF | TGTGCCAGCAGCCAAGATGACAGCGTGGGTCGGGAGACCCAGTACTTC | 16 | . | . | TRBJ2-5 | TRBV3-1
CASSAGISPSTDTQYF | TGCGCCAGCAGCGCGGGGATTAGCCCTAGCACAGATACGCAGTATTTT | 16 | few | . | TRBJ2-3 | TRBV5-1
CASRAVELNEQFF | TGTGCCAGCCGGGCAGTAGAACTCAATGAGCAGTTCTTC | 13 | . | . | TRBJ2-1 | TRBV6-2/TRBV6-3
CASSRGVDKNIQYF | TGTGCCAGCAGCCGAGGTGTGGACAAAAACATTCAGTACTTC | 14 | many | . | TRBJ2-4 | TRBV7-9
CSAREGTGAYEQYF | TGCAGTGCTAGAGAGGGGACAGGAGCCTACGAGCAGTACTTC | 14 | many | TRBD1 | TRBJ2-7 | TRBV20-1
CASSYDRQNNSPLHF | TGTGCCAGCAGTTACGACAGACAGAATAATTCACCCCTCCACTTT | 15 | . | . | TRBJ1-6 | TRBV6-5
CSVGSGTDLNTEAFF | TGCAGCGTTGGTTCCGGGACGGATCTTAACACTGAAGCTTTCTTT | 15 | . | . | TRBJ1-1 | TRBV29-1
CATSSPYKGQYF | TGTGCCACCAGCAGCCCCTACAAAGGGCAGTATTTT | 12 | . | . | TRBJ2-3 | TRBV15
CASSYLPDQPQHF | TGTGCCAGCAGCTACTTACCCGATCAGCCCCAGCATTTT | 13 | . | . | TRBJ1-5 | TRBV7-2
CASSLTEPLDTQYF | TGTGCCAGCTCACTCACGGAACCCTTGGATACGCAGTATTTT | 14 | many | . | TRBJ2-3 | TRBV18
CSVSGLAGFQETQYF | TGCAGCGTTTCGGGGCTAGCGGGTTTCCAAGAGACCCAGTACTTC | 15 | . | TRBD2 | TRBJ2-5 | TRBV29-1
CASSGQGGQPQHF | TGTGCCAGCTCAGGACAGGGGGGCCAGCCCCAGCATTTT | 13 | few | TRBD1 | TRBJ1-5 | TRBV18
CSAFPQNTEDFF | TGCAGTGCCTTTCCCCAGAACACTGAAGATTTCTTT | 12 | . | . | TRBJ1-1 | TRBV20-1
CSATLTANEKLFF | TGCAGTGCTACCTTGACAGCTAATGAAAAACTGTTTTTT | 13 | many | . | TRBJ1-4 | TRBV20-1